These 27 T cell receptor beta chains were sequenced from one sample in a study of CD8+ T cells in alopecia areata. RNA extraction and reverse transcription yielded cDNA as sequencing template. Sequencing was performed with immunoSEQ multiplex PCR; in TCRdb, only in-frame clones are kept and a portion is missing. Here the sample spans some 120,000 clones, approximately 47% being singletons. Input material: NKG2D-low CD8+ T cells sorted from blood. Receptors were obtained from a human donor with alopecia areata.

This clone was seen a handful of times. The J gene is TRBJ1-4, the V gene TRBV29-1; perhaps TRBD1 as D (5 bases). CDR3 size: 13 residues. CDR1 is SQVTM, CDR2 ANQGSEA, per germline. Trimming stripped 5 bases from V and 8 bases from J, with 15 bases between. This CDR3 is CSVFTGVREKLFF. The CDR3 DNA reads TGCAGCGTTTTCACGGGGGTCCGGGAAAAACTGTTTTTT.

The genes are TRBV9 and TRBJ1-2; D is unresolved. Germline lookup yields CDR1 SGDLS and CDR2 YYNGEE. The CDR3 loop spans 13 amino acids. The germline V and J ends were trimmed by 4 bases and 6 bases, with 13 bases remaining between them. The CDR3 DNA reads TGTGCCAGCAGCCTCCGGGCGGGGAATGGCTACACCTTC. Its protein is CASSLRAGNGYTF.

In this sample, this clone turned up a few times. The J gene is TRBJ2-5, the V gene TRBV30; unclear D gene. CDR1 and CDR2 from the germline V gene are GTSNPN and SVGIG (reference sequence). V lost 5 bases and J 1 base, leaving 8 bases between the germline ends. The CDR3 extends over 12 amino acids. The CDR3 sequence: CAWEHLQETQYF. Here the CDR3 DNA reads TGTGCCTGGGAACACCTCCAAGAGACCCAGTACTTC.

The chain combines TRBV4-3 with TRBJ1-2; tentatively, D is TRBD1 (5 bases). Trimming removed 0 bases at V and 3 bases at J, with 14 bases between. The CDR3 is made up of 16 amino acids. CDR1 is LGHNA and CDR2 is YSLEER in the germline V gene. The CDR3 coding sequence is TGCGCCAGCAGCCAAGAAACGACAGATACCCACTATGGCTACACCTTC. The encoded protein is CASSQETTDTHYGYTF.

Here the CDR3 DNA reads TGCAGCGTTGAAGACGGGGGGAGGAATTCCTACGAGCAGTACTTC. It encodes CSVEDGGRNSYEQYF. The chain combines TRBV29-1 with TRBJ2-7; TRBD2 agrees at 7 bases. V was clipped by 0 bases and J by 1 base; unmatched bases: 6. CDR3 length: 15 residues. Germline values: CDR1 SQVTM, CDR2 ANQGSEA.

This chain connects TRBV30 to TRBJ2-5; the match to TRBD1 covers 7 bases. Germline values: CDR1 GTSNPN, CDR2 SVGIG (reference sequence). The CDR3 length is 13 residues. V dropped 3 bases and J dropped 1; count of bases not matched to a gene: 2. The CDR3 protein is CAWRTGVQETQYF. DNA for the CDR3: TGTGCCTGGAGAACAGGGGTCCAAGAGACCCAGTACTTC. The full variable domain, with the rest looked up from reference TRBV30 and TRBJ2-5, is SQTIHQWPATLVQPVGSPLSLECTVEGTSNPNLYWYRQAAGRGLQLLFYSVGIGQISSEVPQNLSASRPQDRQFILSSKKLLLSDSGFYLCAWRTGVQETQYFGPGTRLLVL.

This clone was detected only a few times. The gene calls are TRBV4-1 and TRBJ2-6; TRBD1 is a possible D gene (6 bases). Trimming removed 0 bases from V and 2 bases from J, with 8 bases in between. The CDR3 length is 16 residues. Germline lookup yields CDR1 MGHRA and CDR2 YSYEKL. DNA of the CDR3: TGCGCCAGCAGCCAAGATTCAGGGGCTGGGGCCAACGTCCTGACTTTC. Protein: CASSQDSGAGANVLTF.

This rearrangement joins TRBV4-3 to TRBJ2-7; D remains ambiguous. The CDR3 extends over 13 amino acids. Germline CDR1 and CDR2: LGHNA and YSLEER. V gave up 0 bases and J gave up 2 bases, with 5 bases separating them. CDR3 loop: CASSQDRPYEQYF. The CDR3 region has the DNA TGCGCCAGCAGCCAAGATCGTCCCTACGAGCAGTACTTC.

The chain employs TRBV27 and TRBJ1-1; TRBD1 matches at 7 bases. V shed 2 bases, J shed 4 bases, and the junction held 7 bases outside the gene matches. The germline gives CDR1 MNHEY, CDR2 SMNVEV (reference sequence). This CDR3 is built from 15 residues. The CDR3 sequence: CASSLSQQGITEAFF. The DNA for the CDR3 is TGTGCCAGCAGTTTAAGTCAACAGGGGATCACTGAAGCTTTCTTT.

This clone was seen a few times. The chain is built from TRBV7-9 and TRBJ2-5, with unresolved D. The V and J ends lost 5 bases and 2 bases respectively, with 9 bases between them. CDR3 length: 13 amino acids. Per germline, CDR1 SEHNR and CDR2 FQNEAQ (reference sequence). The CDR3 bases are TGTGCCAGCAGCCCCGCTCCTCAAGAGACCCAGTACTTC. Translation: CASSPAPQETQYF.

The rearrangement joins TRBV5-1 to TRBJ2-1, with D perhaps assigned TRBD1 or TRBD2 (5 bases each). Trimming left V 2 bases short and J 9 bases short, with 15 bases between. From germline, CDR1 is SGHRS and CDR2 YFSETQ. CDR3 length: 14 residues. CDR3 residues: CASSFRPGTIEQFF. The DNA of the CDR3 is TGCGCCAGCAGCTTCCGGCCAGGGACCATTGAGCAGTTCTTC.

The chain joins TRBV9 to TRBJ1-2; 11 bases agree with TRBD1. Germline V gives CDR1 SGDLS, CDR2 YYNGEE. This CDR3 comprises 12 residues. With V trimmed by 7 bases and J by 8 bases, 4 bases remained unmatched. The CDR3, as DNA: TGTGCCAGCCGTGGACAGGGGGCCGGCTACACCTTC. Translation: CASRGQGAGYTF.

This rearrangement joins TRBV11-3 to TRBJ2-5; D remains ambiguous. Deletions cut 3 bases from V and 2 bases from J, with 10 bases between. The length of the CDR3 is 14 residues. CDR1 SGHNT and CDR2 YENEEA come from the germline V gene. Here the CDR3 reads CASSFRHKQETQYF. CDR3 bases: TGTGCCAGCAGCTTTCGGCACAAACAAGAGACCCAGTACTTC. Full variable domain (rest looked up from reference TRBV11-3 and TRBJ2-5): EAGVVQSPRYKIIEKKQPVAFWCNPISGHNTLYWYLQNLGQGPELLIRYENEEAVDDSQLPKDRFSAERLKGVDSTLKIQPAELGDSAVYLCASSFRHKQETQYFGPGTRLLVL.

In this sample, this clone turned up a few times. The rearrangement uses TRBV7-9 and TRBJ2-7; possibly TRBD2 for D (5 bases). Trimming removed 5 bases from V and 4 bases from J, with 15 bases in between. The germline CDR1 and CDR2 sequences are SEHNR and FQNEAQ (reference sequence). The CDR3 consists of 14 residues. In nucleotides, the CDR3 is TGTGCCAGCAGCCTGGACGGGGTCGGGTACGAGCAGTACTTC. It encodes CASSLDGVGYEQYF. The entire variable domain, with the rest obtained from reference TRBV7-9 and TRBJ2-7, is as follows: DTGVSQNPRHKITKRGQNVTFRCDPISEHNRLYWYRQTLGQGPEFLTYFQNEAQLEKSRLLSDRFSAERPKGSFSTLEIQRTEQGDSAMYLCASSLDGVGYEQYFGPGTRLTVT.

The CDR3 sequence is CASSSGGIYEQYF. In DNA, the CDR3 is TGTGCCAGCAGTTCAGGCGGTATCTACGAGCAGTACTTC. V gene TRBV27 combines with J gene TRBJ2-7; D is ambiguous. The CDR3 is 13 residues long. The germline V gene encodes CDR1 MNHEY and CDR2 SMNVEV (reference sequence). Trimming took 4 bases from V and 3 from J, leaving 10 bases between them.

The rearrangement joins TRBV6-5 to TRBJ2-6, with D uncertain. Germline V gene lookup returns CDR1 MNHEY and CDR2 SVGAGI. The CDR3 sequence is 15 residues long. V lost 5 bases and J 2 bases, leaving 10 bases between the germline ends. CDR3 nucleotide sequence: TGTGCCAGCAGTCCCGGTGTCGCTGGGGCCAACGTCCTGACTTTC. Residues: CASSPGVAGANVLTF.

This clone was seen more than once but under ten times. The chain carries TRBV27 and TRBJ2-1; 8 positions agree with TRBD2. Germline CDR1 MNHEY, CDR2 SMNVEV (reference sequence). V lost 3 bases and J lost 4; bases outside the gene matches: 2. The CDR3 is 14 amino acids. The CDR3 region has the DNA TGTGCCAGCAGTTTCCGGGGGGGATACAATGAGCAGTTCTTC. It is translated as CASSFRGGYNEQFF.

In this sample, this clone turned up a few times. The chain has TRBV29-1 and TRBJ1-2; 7 positions agree with TRBD1. Trimming took 4 bases from V and 4 from J; bases not matched to a gene: 9. The CDR3 runs to 14 residues. CDR1 SQVTM and CDR2 ANQGSEA come from the germline V gene. The CDR3 DNA is TGCAGCGTTGCTGTGGGACAGCAGCTCTATGGCTACACCTTC. It yields the protein CSVAVGQQLYGYTF.

V usage is TRBV12-5 and J usage is TRBJ1-1; D call uncertain. The V end lost 1 base, the J end lost 1 base, and 1 base lay between the germline ends. Germline lookup yields CDR1 LGHNT and CDR2 FRNRAP. The CDR3 loop spans 12 amino acids. The CDR3 here is CASGLGNTEAFF. The CDR3 DNA reads TGTGCTAGTGGTTTGGGGAACACTGAAGCTTTCTTT.

This clone was seen repeatedly, ten times or more. This chain connects TRBV6-5 to TRBJ1-2; no firm D call. V gave up 5 bases and J gave up 7 bases, with 17 bases separating them. Germline loops: CDR1 MNHEY, CDR2 SVGAGI. The CDR3 has 14 amino acids. CDR3 nucleotides: TGTGCCAGCAGTACCAGCCCAGAGCTCTCTGGCTACACCTTC. This gives the protein CASSTSPELSGYTF.

The chain carries TRBV23-1 and TRBJ1-6; no definite D call. TRBV23-1 is flagged as an ORF with uncertain function. Trimming shortened V by 5 bases and J by 8 bases, and 16 bases separated the two germline ends. This CDR3 region has 15 residues. CDR3 in DNA: TGCGCCAGCAGTATTTCCCCGGGTCGGGATTCACCCCTCCACTTT. Protein: CASSISPGRDSPLHF.

The gene calls are TRBV7-9 and TRBJ2-1; the D is unclear. V was shortened by 6 bases and J by 3 bases, with 15 bases between the two germline ends. Germline V gene lookup returns CDR1 SEHNR and CDR2 FQNEAQ (reference sequence). The CDR3 spans 15 residues. The DNA for the CDR3 is TGTGCCAGCAGTTCGGCGACGGACCACTACAATGAGCAGTTCTTC. It yields the protein CASSSATDHYNEQFF. Filled out from reference TRBV7-9 and TRBJ2-1, the complete variable domain reads DTGVSQNPRHKITKRGQNVTFRCDPISEHNRLYWYRQTLGQGPEFLTYFQNEAQLEKSRLLSDRFSAERPKGSFSTLEIQRTEQGDSAMYLCASSSATDHYNEQFFGPGTRLTVL.

The gene calls are TRBV9 and TRBJ2-7; D unclear. V was shortened by 4 bases and J by 0 bases, with 11 bases between the two germline ends. The CDR3 has 14 residues. The germline V gene has CDR1 SGDLS and CDR2 YYNGEE. CDR3 nucleotide sequence: TGTGCCAGCAGCTCCGCTCTCAGCTCCTACGAGCAGTACTTC. It encodes CASSSALSSYEQYF.

The chain has TRBV29-1 and TRBJ2-5, with 7 bases matching TRBD2. Germline-derived CDR1 and CDR2 are SQVTM and ANQGSEA. This CDR3 is built from 16 residues. V was pared by 2 bases and J by 5 bases, with 14 bases of the junction left unmatched. The CDR3 DNA reads as TGCAGCGTTGAACTTACTATAGGACTAGTATGGGAGACCCAGTACTTC. It is translated as CSVELTIGLVWETQYF.

This chain links TRBV4-2 with TRBJ2-3, with D perhaps TRBD2 (5 bases). Looked up from germline, CDR1 is LGHNA and CDR2 is YNFKEQ. The CDR3 is 13 amino acids. The V gene lost 8 bases and the J gene lost 4 bases, with 13 bases spanning the gap. In DNA form, the CDR3 reads TGTGCCAGCTCACTAGATCTCCCAGATACGCAGTATTTT. It yields the protein CASSLDLPDTQYF.

This clone was seen more than once but under ten times. The chain uses TRBV30 and TRBJ2-5; no definite D call. V dropped 1 base and J dropped 2 bases, with 17 bases sitting between them. Germline assignment: CDR1 GTSNPN and CDR2 SVGIG (reference sequence). The CDR3 sequence is 16 residues long. The DNA of the CDR3 is TGTGCCTGGAGTGGAGAAGGCAGTGCGCCTCAAGAGACCCAGTACTTC. The encoded protein is CAWSGEGSAPQETQYF.

The table lists this clone with a few counts. V is TRBV29-1 and J is TRBJ2-5; TRBD2 agrees at 9 bases. In germline, CDR1 is SQVTM, CDR2 ANQGSEA. The J segment lost 3 bases and the V segment lost 5 bases, leaving 7 bases of the junction unmatched. The CDR3 contains 14 residues. CDR3 protein: CSVSGLAYEETQYF. CDR3 bases: TGCAGCGTTTCGGGACTAGCTTATGAAGAGACCCAGTACTTC.